The 15 T cell receptor beta chains reported below all come from one sample, sequenced in a study of tumor and adjacent non-tumor tissue in lung cancer. No cell sorting was done before RNA was extracted from the tissue. TCRbeta libraries were built with three rounds of nested PCR, modified from ARM-PCR. MiXCR was run by TCRdb on the multiplex PCR reads, yielding one entry per CDR3 protein. The sample gives fewer than 120,000 distinct CDR3 sequences, 84% of which show up once; 22% is in the top ten. The sample taken for sequencing was lung tumor tissue. The receptors come from a man between 65 and 80 years old with non-small cell lung cancer.

The gene calls are TRBV12-3 or TRBV12-4 and TRBJ1-5, with D unclear. The CDR3 has 14 amino acids. V was pared by 6 bases and J by 6 bases, with 15 bases between. The CDR3 protein is CASRGRGDSQPQHF. The CDR3 DNA reads TGTGCCAGCAGAGGACGGGGTGATAGTCAGCCCCAGCATTTT.

This clonotype was observed a few times. Possible read error: a much larger clone is one base away. The chain employs TRBV20-1 and TRBJ2-2; the match to TRBD2 covers 12 bases. J lost 2 bases, V lost 5 bases, and 9 bases had no gene match. Germline CDR1 and CDR2: DFQATT and SNEGSKA (reference sequence). The CDR3 has 17 amino acids. CDR3 in DNA: TGCAGTGCTGGCAGGCTAGCGGGAGGGTATAACACCGGGGAGCTGTTTTTT. Its protein is CSAGRLAGGYNTGELFF.

Notes on this clonotype: One end of the junction is discordant with germline, which a read error may explain. This sequence joins TRBV11-2 and TRBJ1-1; D is possibly TRBD1 (5 bases). The CDR3 has 14 residues. Germline CDR1 and CDR2: SGHAT and FQNNGV. The DNA for the CDR3 is TGTGCCTGCACTAGGGCGGGGGGGAACACCGAAGCCTTCTTT. It encodes CACTRAGGNTEAFF.

About this clonotype itself: An end of the junction differs from the germline gene, which may be a read error. The gene calls are TRBV29-1 and TRBJ2-7; D is possibly TRBD1 (6 bases). Germline V gene data show CDR1 as SQVTM and CDR2 as ANQGSEA. CDR3 length: 15 residues. Here the CDR3 reads CGVLYSFGGFYEHYF. The CDR3 bases are TGCGGCGTGTTGTATTCTTTTGGGGGCTTTTACGAGCACTACTTC.

With respect to this clonotype: A junction boundary mismatches the germline segment, possibly from a read error. This chain connects TRBV6-6 to TRBJ2-1; 14 bases align to TRBD2. The CDR3 runs 13 residues. The germline CDR1 and CDR2 sequences are MNHNY and SVGAGI (reference sequence). The CDR3 DNA follows: TGTGCCAGCCAGACTAGCGGGAGGGATGAACAGATCTTC. It specifies CASQTSGRDEQIF.

The chain has TRBV6-5 and TRBJ1-5, with D maybe TRBD1 (6 bases). The germline CDR1 and CDR2 sequences are MNHEY and SVGAGI. V was shortened by 6 bases and J by 10 bases, with 19 bases between the two germline ends. CDR3 length: 14 residues. The CDR3 DNA reads as TGTGCCAGCAGGGGAGTAGGGGGGTTCTCACCCCAGCATTTT. The encoded protein is CASRGVGGFSPQHF.

A word on this clonotype: The conserved final phenylalanine or tryptophan is absent from the CDR3, which likely points to a read error. The chain uses TRBV29-1 and TRBJ2-5; possibly TRBD1 for D (5 bases). This CDR3 is 12 amino acids long. The germline V gene encodes CDR1 SQVTM and CDR2 ANQGSEA. Trimming took 1 base from V and 6 from J, leaving 9 bases between them. The CDR3 reads CSVEVGVKTQYS. CDR3 DNA: TGCAGCGTTGAAGTAGGGGTAAAGACCCAGTACTCC.

About this clonotype: The CDR3 ends on some other residue instead of the conserved phenylalanine or tryptophan, so this is likely a read error. Because the CDR3's place on the DNA is in doubt, the DNA is left out and the CDR3 is given as listed by TCRdb. The rearrangement uses TRBV5-6 and TRBJ2-5; the tabulated D call, TRBD1, remains unverified against the DNA. The CDR3 is 13 amino acids long, termini counted. Per the germline V gene, CDR1 is SGHDT and CDR2 is YYEEEE. CDR3 sequence: CASSDRGSETQHL.

The genes are TRBV4-1 and TRBJ1-6; 9 bases line up with TRBD1. There are 16 residues in the CDR3. Germline V gene sequence: CDR1 MGHRA, CDR2 YSYEKL. Trimming cost V 3 bases and J 8 bases; bases outside gene matches: 8. CDR3 nucleotides: TGCGCCAGCAGCCACCACCTACAGGGGGCGGATTCACCCCTCCACTTT. Its protein is CASSHHLQGADSPLHF.

This clonotype was seen only once. J is TRBJ1-3 and V is TRBV28, with 7 bases identical to TRBD1. The CDR3 length is 14 residues. V shed 7 bases, J shed 4 bases, and the junction held 7 bases outside the gene matches. The germline V gene has CDR1 MDHEN and CDR2 SYDVKM. The CDR3 loop is CASTLEGAGNTIYF. Here the CDR3 DNA reads TGTGCCAGCACCTTAGAGGGGGCGGGAAACACCATATATTTT.

By share, this clonotype ranks as medium-sized. The V and J genes are TRBV5-4 and TRBJ2-1; D not resolved. The V end was cut by 2 bases, the J end by 6 bases, with 15 bases between. From germline, CDR1 is SGHNT and CDR2 YYREEE (reference sequence). The CDR3 is 15 amino acids. This CDR3 is CASSFSSQMSNEQFF. The CDR3 nucleotides read TGTGCCAGCAGCTTTTCATCCCAGATGAGCAATGAGCAGTTCTTC.

This clonotype was seen at least ten times. V is TRBV30 and J is TRBJ2-2, with D perhaps matching TRBD1 or TRBD2 (6 bases each). CDR1 is GTSNPN, CDR2 SVGIG, per germline (reference sequence). This CDR3 has 14 amino acids. V lost 0 bases and J 7 bases, leaving 12 bases between the germline ends. CDR3 bases: TGTGCCTGGAGTGTACAGGGAGGCATCGGGGAGCTGTTTTTT. This sequence encodes CAWSVQGGIGELFF.

This clonotype was recorded a few times. Possible read error: a much larger clone is one base away. CDR3 in amino acids: CASSPWDSYKQYF. CDR3 in DNA: TGTGCCAGCAGCCCCTGGGACTCCTACAAGCAGTACTTC. The rearrangement uses TRBV7-8 and TRBJ2-7; a possible D gene is TRBD2 (6 bases). Germline V gene sequence: CDR1 SGHVS, CDR2 FQNEAQ. CDR3 length: 13 amino acids. Supplemented by reference TRBV7-8 and TRBJ2-7, the full variable domain reads GAGVSQSPRYKVAKRGQDVALRCDPISGHVSLFWYQQALGQGPEFLTYFQNEAQLDKSGLPSDRFFAERPEGSVSTLKIQRTQQEDSAVYLCASSPWDSYKQYFGPGTRLTVT.

Turning to this clonotype: One junction end disagrees with the germline gene, perhaps due to a read error. The chain has TRBV12-3 or TRBV12-4 and TRBJ2-1; D gene ambiguous. The CDR3 loop spans 13 amino acids. Here the CDR3 DNA reads TGTGCCAACAGTTTAAGTCCTGGGATTGAGCAGTTATTC. This sequence encodes CANSLSPGIEQLF.

As for this clonotype: In this CDR3 the conserved last residue, phenylalanine or tryptophan, is missing, so a read error is likely. J is TRBJ1-1 and V is TRBV29-1; D is ambiguous. CDR1 is SQVTM, CDR2 ANQGSEA, per germline. The CDR3 is 13 residues long. The V end lost 3 bases, the J end lost 7 bases, and 15 bases lay between the germline ends. The CDR3 reads CSVDGEGYIEAFS. Here the CDR3 DNA reads TGCAGCGTTGACGGGGAAGGGTACATTGAAGCTTTCTCT.